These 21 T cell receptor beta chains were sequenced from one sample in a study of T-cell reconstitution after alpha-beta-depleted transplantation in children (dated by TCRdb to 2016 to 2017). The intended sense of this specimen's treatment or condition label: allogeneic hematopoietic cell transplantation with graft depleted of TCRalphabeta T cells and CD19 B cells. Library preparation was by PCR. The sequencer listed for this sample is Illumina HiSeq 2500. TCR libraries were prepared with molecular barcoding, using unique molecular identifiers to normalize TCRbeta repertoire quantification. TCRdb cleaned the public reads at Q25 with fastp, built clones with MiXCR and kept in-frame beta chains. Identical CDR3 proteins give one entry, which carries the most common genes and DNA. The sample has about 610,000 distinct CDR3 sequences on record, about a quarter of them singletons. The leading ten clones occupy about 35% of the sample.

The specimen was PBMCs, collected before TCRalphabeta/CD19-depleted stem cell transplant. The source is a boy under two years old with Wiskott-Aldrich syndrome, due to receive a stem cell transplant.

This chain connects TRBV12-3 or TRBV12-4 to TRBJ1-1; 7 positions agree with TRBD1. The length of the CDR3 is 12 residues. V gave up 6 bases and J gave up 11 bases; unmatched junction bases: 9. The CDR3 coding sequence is TGTGCCAGCAGCCGTCGACAGGGAAGGGCTTTCTTT. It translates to CASSRRQGRAFF.

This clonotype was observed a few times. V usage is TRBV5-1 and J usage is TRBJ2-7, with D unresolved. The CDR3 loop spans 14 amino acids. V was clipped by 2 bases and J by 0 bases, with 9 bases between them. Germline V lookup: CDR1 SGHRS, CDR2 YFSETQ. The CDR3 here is CASSFRVSSYEQYF. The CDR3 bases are TGCGCCAGCAGCTTTAGGGTTTCCTCCTACGAGCAGTACTTC.

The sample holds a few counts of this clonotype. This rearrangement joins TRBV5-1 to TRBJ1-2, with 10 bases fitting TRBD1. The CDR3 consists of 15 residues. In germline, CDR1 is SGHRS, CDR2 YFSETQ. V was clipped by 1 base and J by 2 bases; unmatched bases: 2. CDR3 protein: CASSLWGQGNYGYTF. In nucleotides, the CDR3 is TGCGCCAGCAGCTTGTGGGGACAGGGGAACTATGGCTACACCTTC.

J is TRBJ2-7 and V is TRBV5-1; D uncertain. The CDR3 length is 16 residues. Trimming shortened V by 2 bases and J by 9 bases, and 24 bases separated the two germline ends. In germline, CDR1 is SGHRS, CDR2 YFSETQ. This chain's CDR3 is CASSFQPLGGRRPQYF. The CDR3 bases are TGCGCCAGCAGCTTCCAACCTTTAGGCGGACGGCGACCGCAGTACTTC.

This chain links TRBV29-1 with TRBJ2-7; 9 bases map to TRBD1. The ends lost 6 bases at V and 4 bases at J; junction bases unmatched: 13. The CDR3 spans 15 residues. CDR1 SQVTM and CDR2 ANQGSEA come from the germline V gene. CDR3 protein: CSVSTWTGAAYEQYF. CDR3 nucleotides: TGCAGCGTCTCTACTTGGACAGGGGCGGCATACGAGCAGTACTTC.

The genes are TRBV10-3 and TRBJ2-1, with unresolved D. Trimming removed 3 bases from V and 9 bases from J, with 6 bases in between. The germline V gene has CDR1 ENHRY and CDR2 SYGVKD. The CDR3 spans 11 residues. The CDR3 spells CAISEMAEQFF. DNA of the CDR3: TGTGCCATCAGTGAAATGGCTGAGCAGTTCTTC.

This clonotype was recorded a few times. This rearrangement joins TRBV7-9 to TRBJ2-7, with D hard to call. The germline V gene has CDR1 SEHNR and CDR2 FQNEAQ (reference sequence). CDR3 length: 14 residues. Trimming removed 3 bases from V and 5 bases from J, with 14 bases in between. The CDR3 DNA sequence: TGTGCCAGCAGCTTCATAGACCGTAGGAACGAGCAGTACTTC. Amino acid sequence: CASSFIDRRNEQYF.

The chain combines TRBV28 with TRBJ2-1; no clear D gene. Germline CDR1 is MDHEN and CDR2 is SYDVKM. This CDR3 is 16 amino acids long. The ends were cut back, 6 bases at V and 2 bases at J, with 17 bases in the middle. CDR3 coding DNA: TGTGCCAGCAGCCCCGATGAGACTCGCACCTACAATGAGCAGTTCTTC. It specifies CASSPDETRTYNEQFF.

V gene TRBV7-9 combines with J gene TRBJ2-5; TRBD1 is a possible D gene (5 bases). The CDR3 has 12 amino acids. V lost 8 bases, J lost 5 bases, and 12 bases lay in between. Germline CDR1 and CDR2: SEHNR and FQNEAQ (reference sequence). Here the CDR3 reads CASAQQAETQYF. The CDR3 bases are TGTGCCAGCGCACAACAGGCGGAGACCCAGTACTTC.

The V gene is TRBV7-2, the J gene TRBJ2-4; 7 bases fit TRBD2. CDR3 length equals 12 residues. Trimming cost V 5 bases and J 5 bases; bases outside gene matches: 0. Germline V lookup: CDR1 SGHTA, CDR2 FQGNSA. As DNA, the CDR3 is TGTGCCAGCAGCGGGGGGGAAAACATTCAGTACTTC. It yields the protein CASSGGENIQYF.

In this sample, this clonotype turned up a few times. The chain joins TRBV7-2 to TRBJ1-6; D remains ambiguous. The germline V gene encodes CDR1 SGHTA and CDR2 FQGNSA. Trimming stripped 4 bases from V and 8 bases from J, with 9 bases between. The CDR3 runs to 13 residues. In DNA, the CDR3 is TGTGCCAGCAGCTCCTTGGTTGATTCACCCCTCCACTTT. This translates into CASSSLVDSPLHF.

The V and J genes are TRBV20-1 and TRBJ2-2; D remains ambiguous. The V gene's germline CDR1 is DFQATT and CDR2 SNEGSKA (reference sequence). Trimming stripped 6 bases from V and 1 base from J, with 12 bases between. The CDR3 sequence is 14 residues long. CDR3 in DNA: TGCAGTGCCGTACGGGCACGGAACACCGGGGAGCTGTTTTTT. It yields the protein CSAVRARNTGELFF.

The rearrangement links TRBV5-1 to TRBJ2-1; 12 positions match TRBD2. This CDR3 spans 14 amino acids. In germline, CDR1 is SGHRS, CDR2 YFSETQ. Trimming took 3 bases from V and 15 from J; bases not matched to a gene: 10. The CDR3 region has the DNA TGCGCCAGCAGCTCCGTGCCCGGACTAGCGGGACCGTTCTTC. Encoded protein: CASSSVPGLAGPFF. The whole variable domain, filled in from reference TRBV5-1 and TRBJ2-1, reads KAGVTQTPRYLIKTRGQQVTLSCSPISGHRSVSWYQQTPGQGLQFLFEYFSETQRNKGNFPGRFSGRQFSNSRSEMNVSTLELGDSALYLCASSSVPGLAGPFFGPGTRLTVL.

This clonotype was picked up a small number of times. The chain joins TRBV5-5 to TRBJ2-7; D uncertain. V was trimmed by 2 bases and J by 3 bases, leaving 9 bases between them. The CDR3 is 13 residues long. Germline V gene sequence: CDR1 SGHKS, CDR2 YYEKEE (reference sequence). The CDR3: CASSFTDIYEQYF. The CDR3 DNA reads TGTGCCAGCAGCTTCACGGATATCTACGAGCAGTACTTC.

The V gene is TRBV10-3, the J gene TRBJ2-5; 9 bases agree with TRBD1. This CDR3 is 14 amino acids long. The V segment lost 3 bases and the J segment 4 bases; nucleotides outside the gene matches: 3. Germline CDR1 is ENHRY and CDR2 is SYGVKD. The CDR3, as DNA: TGTGCCATCAGTGACGGGACAGGGAGAGAGACCCAGTACTTC. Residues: CAISDGTGRETQYF.

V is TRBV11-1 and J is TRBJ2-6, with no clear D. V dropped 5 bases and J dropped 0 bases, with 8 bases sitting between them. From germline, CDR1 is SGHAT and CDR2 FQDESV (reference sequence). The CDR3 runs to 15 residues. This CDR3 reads CASSLKISGANVLTF. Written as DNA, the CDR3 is TGTGCCAGCAGCCTAAAAATCTCTGGGGCCAACGTCCTGACTTTC.

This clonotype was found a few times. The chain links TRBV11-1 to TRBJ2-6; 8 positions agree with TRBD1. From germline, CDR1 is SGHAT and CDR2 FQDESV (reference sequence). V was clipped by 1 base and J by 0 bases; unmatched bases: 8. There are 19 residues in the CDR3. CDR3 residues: CASSLGTGTFSSGANVLTF. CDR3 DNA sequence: TGTGCCAGCAGCTTAGGGACAGGGACTTTTTCCTCTGGGGCCAACGTCCTGACTTTC.

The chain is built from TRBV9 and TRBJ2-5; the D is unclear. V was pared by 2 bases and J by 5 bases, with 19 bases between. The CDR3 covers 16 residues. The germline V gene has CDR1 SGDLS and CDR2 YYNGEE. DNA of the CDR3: TGTGCCAGCAGCGTGACCTCTGGCGGCCCGAGGGAGACCCAGTACTTC. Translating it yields CASSVTSGGPRETQYF.

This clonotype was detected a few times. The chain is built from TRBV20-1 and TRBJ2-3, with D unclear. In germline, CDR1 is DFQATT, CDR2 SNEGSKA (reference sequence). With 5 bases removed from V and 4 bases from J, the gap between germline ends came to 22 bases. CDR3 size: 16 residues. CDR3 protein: CSAAQSITPRADTQYF. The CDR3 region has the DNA TGCAGTGCTGCCCAGTCTATCACTCCCCGAGCAGATACGCAGTATTTT.

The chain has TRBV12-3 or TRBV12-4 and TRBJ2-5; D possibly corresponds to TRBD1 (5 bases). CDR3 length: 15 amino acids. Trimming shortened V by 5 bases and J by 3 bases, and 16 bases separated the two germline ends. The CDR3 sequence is CASSPMQGTEETQYF. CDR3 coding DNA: TGTGCCAGCAGTCCCATGCAGGGAACCGAAGAGACCCAGTACTTC.

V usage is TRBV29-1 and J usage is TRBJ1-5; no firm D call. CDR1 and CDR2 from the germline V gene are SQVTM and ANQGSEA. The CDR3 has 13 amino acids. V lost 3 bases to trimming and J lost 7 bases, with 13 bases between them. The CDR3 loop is CSVEGTPGQPQHF. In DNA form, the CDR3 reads TGCAGCGTTGAGGGCACACCGGGACAGCCCCAGCATTTT.